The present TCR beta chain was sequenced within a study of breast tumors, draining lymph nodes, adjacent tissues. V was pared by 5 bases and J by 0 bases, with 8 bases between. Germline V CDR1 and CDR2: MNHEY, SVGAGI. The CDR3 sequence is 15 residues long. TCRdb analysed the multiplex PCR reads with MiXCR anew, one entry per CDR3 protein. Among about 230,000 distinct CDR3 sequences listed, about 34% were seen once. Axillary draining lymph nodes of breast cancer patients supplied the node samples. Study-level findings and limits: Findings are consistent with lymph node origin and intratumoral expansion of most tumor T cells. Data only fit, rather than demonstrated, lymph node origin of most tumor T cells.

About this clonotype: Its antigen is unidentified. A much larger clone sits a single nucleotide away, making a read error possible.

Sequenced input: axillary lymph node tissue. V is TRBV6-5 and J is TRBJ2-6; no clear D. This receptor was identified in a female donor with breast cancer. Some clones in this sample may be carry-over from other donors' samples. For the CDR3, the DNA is TGTGCCAGCAGTCCACCTCTCTCTGGGGCCAACGTCCTGACTTTC. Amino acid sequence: CASSPPLSGANVLTF.